The clone carrying this T cell receptor (beta chain) has only a few counts. Its specificity is not known. In TCRdb, the RT-PCR reads were re-called with MiXCR into one record per CDR3 protein. Among under 500,000 distinct CDR3 sequences listed, approximately 11% were seen once. The record originates from a study of response to subunit inactivated influenza vaccine. Points from the study as a whole: Each seasonal flu vaccination may recruit only limited new T cells, authors suggested.

Sample: PBMCs from blood, taken around seven weeks after vaccination. The clonotype originates from a man aged 50 or older who received an inactivated influenza vaccine.

The CDR3 coding sequence is TGTGCCAGCCAAGGGGGCCTCAGCGCAGATACGCAGTATTTT. It yields the protein CASQGGLSADTQYF. The chain uses TRBV25-1 and TRBJ2-3; 7 bases are shared with TRBD1. J lost 4 bases, V lost 8 bases, and 9 bases had no gene match. The CDR3 length is 14 residues. CDR1 is MGHDK and CDR2 is SYGVNS in the germline V gene.